These 18 T cell receptor beta chains were sequenced from one sample in a study of cytomegalovirus exposure and HLA in healthy donors. Primers included in the PCR were 60 Vbeta and 13 Jbeta primers. TCRdb's copy holds only in-frame clones and misses some; the assay was immunoSEQ multiplex PCR. The sample gives roughly 100,000 clones, about four fifths of which show up once; 1.3% is in the top ten. The sample consisted of PBMCs. The receptors come from a man under 40 in good health and CMV-seronegative.

This chain links TRBV5-1 with TRBJ1-3; no reliable D call. This CDR3 has 14 residues. V shed 0 bases and J shed 4 bases, with 8 bases lying between them. Germline V gene lookup returns CDR1 SGHRS and CDR2 YFSETQ. The chain's CDR3 is CASSLAPAGNTIYF. For the CDR3, the DNA is TGCGCCAGCAGCTTGGCGCCTGCGGGAAACACCATATATTTT.

This chain connects TRBV11-3 to TRBJ2-1; unclear D gene. The germline CDR1 and CDR2 sequences are SGHNT and YENEEA. The CDR3 totals 13 residues. V was shortened by 5 bases and J by 9 bases, with 14 bases between the two germline ends. Here the CDR3 DNA reads TGTGCCAGCAGCCCCCGTGAGACGGGTGAGCAGTTCTTC. Its protein is CASSPRETGEQFF.

The table lists this clone with a few counts. The rearrangement links TRBV13 to TRBJ2-3; the match to TRBD1 covers 10 bases. The trim removed 5 bases at V and 2 bases at J, leaving 7 bases unmatched. CDR3 length: 16 residues. In germline, CDR1 is PRHDT, CDR2 FYEKMQ (reference sequence). DNA for the CDR3: TGTGCCAGCAGCCTTCGACAGGGGGCCCTCACAGATACGCAGTATTTT. This translates into CASSLRQGALTDTQYF.

The J gene is TRBJ2-3, the V gene TRBV10-2; 15 nucleotides agree with TRBD2. Germline V lookup: CDR1 WSHSY, CDR2 SAAADI. This CDR3 has 17 residues. V was pared by 6 bases and J by 4 bases, with 8 bases of the junction left unmatched. The CDR3 region has the DNA TGCGCCAGCAGCTCAAGGACTAGCGGGAGGGTAGCAGATACGCAGTATTTT. This sequence encodes CASSSRTSGRVADTQYF.

This chain uses TRBV6-5 with TRBJ2-7, with a weak D call TRBD1 (6 bases). Trimming took off 2 bases at V and 2 bases at J, with 13 bases between the two ends. Germline CDR1 MNHEY, CDR2 SVGAGI. The CDR3 totals 15 residues. The CDR3 DNA is TGTGCCAGCAGTTACGAACAGGGAATCCCCTACGAGCAGTACTTC. It encodes CASSYEQGIPYEQYF.

The gene calls are TRBV4-3 and TRBJ2-6; 9 bases align to TRBD2. Germline CDR1 and CDR2: LGHNA and YSLEER. The CDR3 sequence is 19 residues long. Unmatched junction bases numbered 12, after V lost 1 base and J lost 5 bases. Written as DNA, the CDR3 is TGCGCCAGCAGCCAAGCCGCGCGGGGGGGACACCTCCGGGCCAACGTCCTGACTTTC. The encoded protein is CASSQAARGGHLRANVLTF.

The V gene is TRBV9, the J gene TRBJ1-1; TRBD1 agrees at 10 bases. The CDR3 length is 15 residues. V trimming: 0 bases; J trimming: 5 bases; junction bases outside the gene matches: 4. Germline CDR1 SGDLS, CDR2 YYNGEE. The DNA of the CDR3 is TGTGCCAGCAGCGTAGGGGGACAGGGGTTGACTGAAGCTTTCTTT. Its protein product is CASSVGGQGLTEAFF.

There are a few counts of this clone. The rearrangement links TRBV11-2 to TRBJ1-1; tentatively, D is TRBD1 (6 bases). Germline V lookup: CDR1 SGHAT, CDR2 FQNNGV. Trimming took 1 base from V and 5 from J, leaving 8 bases between them. The CDR3 sequence is 13 residues long. CDR3: CASSLGRGTEAFF. In DNA, the CDR3 is TGTGCCAGCAGCTTAGGTAGGGGGACTGAAGCTTTCTTT. Supplemented by reference TRBV11-2 and TRBJ1-1, the full variable domain reads EAGVAQSPRYKIIEKRQSVAFWCNPISGHATLYWYQQILGQGPKLLIQFQNNGVVDDSQLPKDRFSAERLKGVDSTLKIQPAKLEDSAVYLCASSLGRGTEAFFGQGTRLTVV.

The table lists this clone with a few counts. The V gene is TRBV6-6, the J gene TRBJ2-7; D is unclear. This CDR3 is 14 amino acids long. Germline CDR1 MNHNY, CDR2 SVGAGI (reference sequence). Trimming cost V 6 bases and J 0 bases, with 12 bases left between them. DNA for the CDR3: TGTGCCAGCAGGCCCCAGGTCAACTCCTACGAGCAGTACTTC. It translates to CASRPQVNSYEQYF.

This rearrangement joins TRBV9 to TRBJ2-7, with 7 bases lining up with TRBD2. V was clipped by 3 bases and J by 7 bases; unmatched bases: 7. CDR1 SGDLS and CDR2 YYNGEE come from the germline V gene. This CDR3 is built from 13 residues. CDR3 DNA: TGTGCCAGCAGCGCCAGGGTGGGAGGGGAGCAGTACTTC. It encodes CASSARVGGEQYF. The complete variable domain, with remaining parts taken from reference TRBV9 and TRBJ2-7, reads DSGVTQTPKHLITATGQRVTLRCSPRSGDLSVYWYQQSLDQGLQFLIQYYNGEERAKGNILERFSAQQFPDLHSELNLSSLELGDSALYFCASSARVGGEQYFGPGTRLTVT.

The chain has TRBV29-1 and TRBJ2-7, with 12 bases fitting TRBD1. Germline V lookup: CDR1 SQVTM, CDR2 ANQGSEA. There are 13 residues in the CDR3. After removal of 3 bases from V and 7 bases from J, the junction contained 4 bases not matched to a gene. In nucleotides, the CDR3 is TGCAGCGTTGAGAGGGACAGGGGGCTTGAGCAGTACTTC. The encoded protein is CSVERDRGLEQYF.

The chain uses TRBV27 and TRBJ2-7; D possibly corresponds to TRBD1 (6 bases). Germline CDR1 MNHEY, CDR2 SMNVEV (reference sequence). This CDR3 spans 16 amino acids. The germline V and J ends were trimmed by 4 bases and 1 base, with 17 bases remaining between them. The CDR3 DNA reads as TGTGCCAGCAGTTGGGCGGCCGGGACAACTTCCTACGAGCAGTACTTC. Translation: CASSWAAGTTSYEQYF.

The chain uses TRBV7-9 and TRBJ2-1; 7 nucleotides align to TRBD1. J lost 3 bases, V lost 1 base, and 9 bases had no gene match. The CDR3 loop spans 17 amino acids. Germline V lookup: CDR1 SEHNR, CDR2 FQNEAQ (reference sequence). CDR3 amino acids: CASSLGVWGQLYNEQFF. CDR3 coding DNA: TGTGCCAGCAGCTTAGGTGTTTGGGGACAGCTCTACAATGAGCAGTTCTTC.

As DNA, the CDR3 is TGTGCCAGCAGGATCCGGGACAAAGAGACCCAGTACTTC. Residues: CASRIRDKETQYF. The chain combines TRBV6-6 with TRBJ2-5; TRBD1 might be the D (6 bases). Germline assignment: CDR1 MNHNY and CDR2 SVGAGI (reference sequence). The germline V and J ends were trimmed by 6 bases and 3 bases, with 11 bases remaining between them. CDR3 length: 13 amino acids.

This chain connects TRBV13 to TRBJ1-6, with D maybe TRBD1 (5 bases). Germline CDR1 reads PRHDT; CDR2 reads FYEKMQ (reference sequence). V was pared by 5 bases and J by 8 bases, with 22 bases between. This CDR3 is 17 amino acids long. CDR3 residues: CASSTWNPALGDSPLHF. The CDR3 nucleotides are TGTGCCAGCAGCACCTGGAACCCAGCGTTAGGGGATTCACCCCTCCACTTT.

This clone was counted a few times. The junction departs from germline at one end; a sequencing error may be responsible. The CDR3 DNA reads TGTGCCAGCAGCTTCAAGACTAGCGGGGGGGCAAAAACCATTCAGTACTTC. Encoded protein: CASSFKTSGGAKTIQYF. V is TRBV5-8 and J is TRBJ2-4, with 14 bases matching TRBD2. This CDR3 is built from 17 residues. Germline-derived CDR1 and CDR2 are SGHTS and YDEGEE.

In DNA form, the CDR3 reads TGTGCCAGCAGTTCCTCAGGTGGCAGGGGCCCTAACTATGGCTACACCTTC. It specifies CASSSSGGRGPNYGYTF. The V call is TRBV28, the J call TRBJ1-2; possibly TRBD1 for D (6 bases). The germline V and J ends were trimmed by 4 bases and 0 bases, with 18 bases remaining between them. There are 17 residues in the CDR3. Looked up from germline, CDR1 is MDHEN and CDR2 is SYDVKM.

J is TRBJ2-5 and V is TRBV5-6; weak D call: TRBD1 (5 bases). Germline loops: CDR1 SGHDT, CDR2 YYEEEE. The V gene lost 6 bases and the J gene lost 0 bases, with 15 bases spanning the gap. The CDR3 spans 15 residues. CDR3 DNA: TGTGCCAGCACTGTACAAACAGGAAACCAAGAGACCCAGTACTTC. Its translation is CASTVQTGNQETQYF.